The 12 T cell receptor beta chains listed next were all sequenced from one sample in a study of OX40 agonist ivuxolimab in advanced cancers. Profiling relied on immunoSEQ multiplex PCR, and the TCRdb table lists in-frame clones only, not all of them. The sample yields 60,000 to 90,000 clones, under 90% seen once. The sample here was CD4+ or CD8+ T cells sorted from blood, taken in a trial of the OX40 agonist ivuxolimab. The receptors originated from an adult with an advanced solid tumor such as melanoma, head and neck, liver or kidney cancer.

The chain combines TRBV7-8 with TRBJ1-5; TRBD1 might be the D (6 bases). The CDR3 contains 17 residues. V was shortened by 1 base and J by 0 bases, with 13 bases between the two germline ends. Germline V lookup: CDR1 SGHVS, CDR2 FQNEAQ. CDR3 DNA sequence: TGTGCCAGCAGCTTAGGGACAGTGGGGTATAGCAATCAGCCCCAGCATTTT. This codes for CASSLGTVGYSNQPQHF.

CDR3 in amino acids: CASRGDWDYGYTF. The CDR3 region has the DNA TGTGCCAGCAGGGGCGACTGGGACTATGGCTACACCTTC. This sequence joins TRBV27 and TRBJ1-2; D not certain. V was pared by 6 bases and J by 3 bases, with 11 bases between. The germline gives CDR1 MNHEY, CDR2 SMNVEV (reference sequence). This CDR3 is built from 13 residues.

This clone was observed once. This sequence joins TRBV29-1 and TRBJ2-5; 9 positions match TRBD1. The trim removed 5 bases at V and 7 bases at J, leaving 8 bases unmatched. The CDR3 has 13 residues. Germline lookup yields CDR1 SQVTM and CDR2 ANQGSEA. CDR3 DNA sequence: TGCAGCGTTCCGGGACAGGGTGGCGGGACCCAGTACTTC. Amino acid sequence: CSVPGQGGGTQYF.

V is TRBV5-8 and J is TRBJ2-7; D remains unclear. This CDR3 contains 13 residues. The V and J ends lost 0 bases and 6 bases respectively, with 10 bases between them. The germline V gene has CDR1 SGHTS and CDR2 YDEGEE. CDR3 protein: CASSLGREVEQYF. The DNA of the CDR3 is TGTGCCAGCAGCTTGGGGCGCGAGGTCGAGCAGTACTTC.

The V and J genes are TRBV19 and TRBJ1-2; possibly TRBD1 for D (6 bases). Germline V CDR1 and CDR2: LNHDA, SQIVND (reference sequence). The CDR3 extends over 13 amino acids. Trimming stripped 10 bases from V and 4 bases from J, with 16 bases between. As DNA, the CDR3 is TGTGCCACCCAGGGGCTTGGTCTCTATGGCTACACCTTC. Protein product: CATQGLGLYGYTF.

In its sample, this clone was seen once. CDR3 sequence: CASSEERLNTEAFF. CDR3 sequence (DNA): TGTGCCAGCAGTGAAGAGCGGTTGAACACTGAAGCTTTCTTT. This rearrangement joins TRBV6-1 to TRBJ1-1; D ambiguous. CDR1 MNHNS and CDR2 SASEGT come from the germline V gene. The CDR3 runs 14 residues. V lost 1 base to trimming and J lost 0 bases, with 6 bases between them.

Regarding this clone: One junction end does not reproduce the germline sequence, and a read error may be involved. The chain employs TRBV28 and TRBJ1-1, with D perhaps matching TRBD1 (6 bases). The CDR3 extends over 12 amino acids. Germline V gives CDR1 MDHEN, CDR2 SYDVKM. CDR3 bases: TGTGCCACCAGTCGGGTCGGGGGGCGGGCTTTCTTT. The encoded protein is CATSRVGGRAFF.

V usage is TRBV19 and J usage is TRBJ2-1; TRBD2 matches at 11 bases. V trimming: 3 bases; J trimming: 13 bases; junction bases outside the gene matches: 14. The CDR3 length is 16 residues. Germline values: CDR1 LNHDA, CDR2 SQIVND (reference sequence). The CDR3 region has the DNA TGTGCCAGTAGTATCCCCGGGACTAGCGGTAGGCGAGTCCAGTTCTTC. As protein: CASSIPGTSGRRVQFF.

The J gene is TRBJ1-1, the V gene TRBV5-1; 9 positions agree with TRBD1. CDR1 and CDR2 (germline): SGHRS, YFSETQ. The CDR3 sequence is 14 residues long. With V trimmed by 0 bases and J by 5 bases, 2 bases remained unmatched. The CDR3 here is CASSLGDRVTEAFF. The CDR3 nucleotides are TGCGCCAGCAGCTTGGGGGACAGGGTAACTGAAGCTTTCTTT.

Concerning this clone itself: The sample has other DNA sequences that encode this CDR3 too. CDR3 sequence: CASSRDRGYEQYF. The CDR3, as DNA: TGTGCCAGCAGTCGGGACAGGGGCTACGAGCAGTACTTC. The rearrangement joins TRBV2 to TRBJ2-7; the match to TRBD1 covers 10 bases. CDR3 length: 13 residues. With 5 bases clipped from V and 3 bases from J, the junction kept 1 base outside the gene matches. Germline loops: CDR1 SNHLY, CDR2 FYNNEI. Full variable domain (missing parts from reference TRBV2 and TRBJ2-7): EPEVTQTPSHQVTQMGQEVILRCVPISNHLYFYWYRQILGQKVEFLVSFYNNEISEKSEIFDDQFSVERPDGSNFTLKIRSTKLEDSAMYFCASSRDRGYEQYFGPGTRLTVT.

This chain connects TRBV29-1 to TRBJ2-5; 8 bases map to TRBD2. In germline, CDR1 is SQVTM, CDR2 ANQGSEA. V shed 8 bases and J 4 bases; nucleotides not matched to a gene: 6. This CDR3 has 12 residues. The CDR3 spells CSTNGGAETQYF. DNA of the CDR3: TGCAGCACCAACGGGGGGGCAGAGACCCAGTACTTC.

The chain joins TRBV1 to TRBJ2-2; TRBD1, as called in the table, went unchecked against the DNA. TRBV1 is a pseudogene segment. The CDR3 sequence is 15 residues long. In DNA form, the CDR3 reads TGCACCAGCAGCCCGGGGACAGGGAACACCGGGGAGCTGTTTTTT. Its translation: CTSSPGTGNTGELFF.